The sample holds many counts of the clone carrying this T cell receptor beta chain. The antigen remains unidentified. CDR1 SGHDT and CDR2 YYEEEE come from the germline V gene. The CDR3 covers 17 residues. Losses at the gene ends were 0 bases for V and 4 bases for J; bases not matched to a gene: 6. Alpha and beta constant-region primers primed reverse transcription of around 500 ng RNA. Separate chain-specific third strand synthesis with multiplexing indices produced the alpha and beta libraries. Each CDR3 protein gets one entry after TCRdb re-called the 5' RACE reads with MiXCR. This sample yields about 14,000 distinct CDR3 sequences, of which roughly 12% are seen a single time; 35% to 45% belongs to the top ten. This entry comes from a study of HIV-infected patients and healthy controls. Follow-up blood was drawn about 14 weeks, roughly three months, after antiretroviral therapy began. No cell fractionation was done, so the repertoire covers all unsorted peripheral blood T cells.

Broader study findings: Donor HLA types were not determined in the study.

The chain carries TRBV5-6 and TRBJ1-6; 8 bases are shared with TRBD1. Source: blood, taken during antiretroviral therapy. The source of this sequence is an adult with HIV infection. The donor label of this sample is uncertain. Here the CDR3 DNA reads TGTGCCAGCAGCTTGGCTTTTCAGGGGGCTTATAATTCACCCCTCCACTTT. Its protein product is CASSLAFQGAYNSPLHF.